This TCR beta chain was sequenced during a study of T cells in Graves' hyperthyroidism and ophthalmopathy. V gave up 0 bases and J gave up 0 bases, with 12 bases separating them. Germline-derived CDR1 and CDR2 are DFQATT and SNEGSKA (reference sequence). This CDR3 has 16 amino acids. This clonotype has only a few counts. What it binds is unknown. Ophthalmopathy patients had moderate-to-severe active disease, CAS ≥3, NOSPECS ≥4, and disease duration under 3 months. Findings and limits, study-wide: In the blood, most expanded thyroid clonotypes above 0.001 appeared as well.

It was RNA transcripts that yielded the amplified TCR beta CDR3 regions. During a first-round RT-PCR of the TCR CDR3, the HTBI primer set was used. MiXCR, applied by TCRdb to the multiplex PCR reads, yields one record per CDR3 protein. Of about 640,000 distinct CDR3 sequences listed, more than 20% were seen once; the top ten hold around a third. Sequencing was performed on blood. This clonotype was obtained from a man between 25 and 39 years old with Graves' ophthalmopathy. The gene calls are TRBV20-1 and TRBJ2-1, with D possibly being TRBD2 (5 bases). The CDR3 is CSAREDARVSYNEQFF. The CDR3 DNA sequence: TGCAGTGCTAGAGAGGATGCGCGGGTCTCCTACAATGAGCAGTTCTTC.